The 10 T cell receptor beta chains given below trace back to one sample, sequenced in a study of blood T cell repertoires in COVID-19. TCRdb's table, derived via immunoSEQ multiplex PCR, lists solely in-frame clones and lacks some. Altogether under 120,000 clones are present, 75% to 90% being singletons, with the ten largest covering roughly 32%. The material sequenced was peripheral blood. These receptors were obtained from a woman of 80 years or more with acute or convalescent COVID-19.

This clone appeared a single time. The V and J genes are TRBV6-6 and TRBJ2-2, with a possible D match to TRBD1 (6 bases). Germline CDR1 reads MNHNY; CDR2 reads SVGAGI (reference sequence). This CDR3 has 16 residues. V lost 5 bases and J lost 3, with 16 bases in between. CDR3 sequence (DNA): TGTGCCAGCAGTACTCCTCAGGGGTCCTACACCGGGGAGCTGTTTTTT. Protein sequence: CASSTPQGSYTGELFF.

The chain couples TRBV6-1 to TRBJ2-2, with 15 bases identical to TRBD2. Germline values: CDR1 MNHNS, CDR2 SASEGT. The ends lost 3 bases at V and 8 bases at J; junction bases unmatched: 7. The CDR3 runs 17 residues. The CDR3 DNA sequence: TGTGCCAGCAGTGACAGGGGACTAGCGGGGGGTGGTGGGGAGCTGTTTTTT. It yields the protein CASSDRGLAGGGGELFF.

This chain joins TRBV19 and TRBJ1-5, with D perhaps TRBD1 (6 bases). The CDR3 has 16 residues. The germline V gene encodes CDR1 LNHDA and CDR2 SQIVND (reference sequence). V lost 6 bases to trimming and J lost 1 base, with 16 bases between them. The CDR3 sequence is CASSDKKGGSNQPQHF. Here the CDR3 DNA reads TGTGCCAGTAGCGATAAGAAGGGGGGGAGCAATCAGCCCCAGCATTTT.

This clone was detected a few times. This chain links TRBV6-6 with TRBJ2-5; the match to TRBD1 covers 10 bases. Trimming at V came to 6 bases and at J to 5 bases, leaving 6 bases not matched to a gene. CDR3 length: 14 residues. Germline V gene lookup returns CDR1 MNHNY and CDR2 SVGAGI (reference sequence). The CDR3: CASSATGGGETQYF. CDR3 nucleotide sequence: TGTGCCAGCAGCGCGACAGGGGGCGGGGAGACCCAGTACTTC.

The V call is TRBV27, the J call TRBJ2-7; perhaps TRBD1 as D (5 bases). Trimming took off 0 bases at V and 4 bases at J, with 10 bases between the two ends. This CDR3 contains 14 residues. The germline CDR1 and CDR2 sequences are MNHEY and SMNVEV (reference sequence). CDR3 protein: CASSLSYPGYEQYF. As DNA, the CDR3 is TGTGCCAGCAGTTTATCGTACCCAGGGTACGAGCAGTACTTC.

This rearrangement joins TRBV10-3 to TRBJ2-1; perhaps TRBD2 as D (5 bases). V was clipped by 6 bases and J by 5 bases, with 14 bases between them. The V gene's germline CDR1 is ENHRY and CDR2 SYGVKD. The CDR3 spans 14 residues. Here the CDR3 reads CAIRNRENNNEQFF. The CDR3 DNA reads TGTGCCATCAGGAACCGGGAAAATAACAATGAGCAGTTCTTC.

The gene calls are TRBV27 and TRBJ2-3, with D perhaps TRBD2 (5 bases). This CDR3 spans 15 amino acids. CDR1 and CDR2 from the germline V gene are MNHEY and SMNVEV (reference sequence). Trimming removed 0 bases from V and 2 bases from J, with 9 bases in between. The CDR3 loop is CASSLSRGYTDTQYF. The CDR3 DNA reads TGTGCCAGCAGTTTATCGCGAGGGTACACAGATACGCAGTATTTT.

This chain connects TRBV5-1 to TRBJ2-3, with 13 positions matching TRBD2. The CDR3 has 16 amino acids. Germline values: CDR1 SGHRS, CDR2 YFSETQ. J was trimmed by 3 bases and V by 3 bases; bases with no gene match: 4. CDR3 DNA sequence: TGCGCCAGCAGCTCCTGGACTAGCGGGGGTACAGATACGCAGTATTTT. Protein product: CASSSWTSGGTDTQYF.

This clone was seen just once. The chain employs TRBV5-1 and TRBJ1-1; D is undetermined. V lost 4 bases and J lost 6, with 13 bases in between. Germline CDR1 and CDR2: SGHRS and YFSETQ. This CDR3 region has 13 residues. The CDR3 protein is CASSPGGFPEAFF. As DNA, the CDR3 is TGCGCCAGCAGCCCGGGCGGGTTCCCTGAAGCTTTCTTT.

The chain employs TRBV27 and TRBJ2-7, with 7 bases identical to TRBD2. Trimming at V came to 4 bases and at J to 5 bases, leaving 11 bases not matched to a gene. CDR1 is MNHEY and CDR2 is SMNVEV in the germline V gene (reference sequence). This CDR3 is built from 15 residues. CDR3 amino acids: CASSSSGGLHHEQYF. The DNA of the CDR3 is TGTGCCAGCAGTTCCTCGGGGGGTCTTCACCACGAGCAGTACTTC.